This passage covers 30 T cell receptor beta chains from one sample sequenced in a study of resident and recirculating memory T cells in vitiligo (dated by TCRdb to the late 2010s). Library creation used the immunoSEQ multiplex PCR assay. TCRdb mirrors the immuneACCESS table, restricted to in-frame sequences. Some clones are absent from its copies; in checked studies, under half trace to an unresolved V gene, and the reason for the others is unknown. In all, the sample holds fewer than 80,000 clones, and about 89% of those were seen once. Less than 5.5% of the sample goes to the ten largest clones. The specimen was blood. Receptors originate from a male donor with vitiligo.

This chain links TRBV6-4 with TRBJ1-1; D is perhaps TRBD1 (5 bases). The CDR3 is 13 amino acids. Germline-derived CDR1 and CDR2 are MRHNA and SNTAGT. V lost 4 bases and J 7 bases, leaving 13 bases between the germline ends. The CDR3 sequence is CASSVQLDSEAFF. In nucleotides, the CDR3 is TGTGCCAGCAGTGTACAGCTAGACAGTGAAGCTTTCTTT.

The J gene is TRBJ1-2, the V gene TRBV7-8; D remains ambiguous. The CDR3 totals 13 residues. Trimming took 0 bases from V and 4 from J, leaving 6 bases between them. CDR1 and CDR2 from the germline V gene are SGHVS and FQNEAQ. The CDR3 loop is CASSLAGFYGYTF. The DNA for the CDR3 is TGTGCCAGCAGCTTAGCCGGGTTCTATGGCTACACCTTC.

V is TRBV29-1 and J is TRBJ1-2, with 7 nucleotides matching TRBD1. J was trimmed by 7 bases and V by 6 bases; bases with no gene match: 8. The CDR3 consists of 12 residues. The germline CDR1 and CDR2 sequences are SQVTM and ANQGSEA. For the CDR3, the DNA is TGCAGCGTAATACAGGGGCCCGGTGGCTACACCTTC. Its protein is CSVIQGPGGYTF.

The V call is TRBV5-1, the J call TRBJ1-3, with 10 bases lining up with TRBD1. Germline CDR1 reads SGHRS; CDR2 reads YFSETQ. The trim removed 8 bases at V and 0 bases at J, leaving 2 bases unmatched. The CDR3 contains 14 residues. The CDR3 loop is CASRTGGSGNTIYF. DNA of the CDR3: TGCGCCAGTCGGACAGGGGGCTCTGGAAACACCATATATTTT.

V usage is TRBV7-2 and J usage is TRBJ2-5; 8 bases agree with TRBD1. Germline V gene data show CDR1 as SGHTA and CDR2 as FQGNSA. Trimming cost V 2 bases and J 1 base; bases outside gene matches: 3. This CDR3 contains 15 residues. CDR3 amino acids: CASSLMGTGQETQYF. CDR3 nucleotide sequence: TGTGCCAGCAGCTTAATGGGGACAGGCCAAGAGACCCAGTACTTC.

The chain recombines TRBV15 with TRBJ2-1; 9 bases are shared with TRBD1. The CDR3 has 14 residues. After removal of 9 bases from V and 9 bases from J, the junction contained 12 bases not matched to a gene. The germline gives CDR1 LNHNV, CDR2 YYDKDF (reference sequence). Here the CDR3 DNA reads TGTGCCACTGCTCCGGGACAGGGCCGGGGTGAGCAGTTCTTC. Encoded protein: CATAPGQGRGEQFF.

CDR3 sequence (DNA): TGTGCCAGCAGCGTAAGCGGGGCGGTCCAAGAGACCCAGTACTTC. Amino acids: CASSVSGAVQETQYF. The rearrangement uses TRBV9 and TRBJ2-5; 7 nucleotides match TRBD2. CDR3 length: 15 amino acids. The V gene's germline CDR1 is SGDLS and CDR2 YYNGEE. V lost 1 base, J lost 1 base, and 4 bases stayed unmatched.

The rearrangement uses TRBV9 and TRBJ2-1, with D possibly matching TRBD1 (6 bases). Germline-derived CDR1 and CDR2 are SGDLS and YYNGEE. CDR3 size: 14 residues. V lost 3 bases, J lost 8 bases, and 15 bases lay in between. The CDR3 reads CASSDRTERDEQFF. In nucleotides, the CDR3 is TGTGCCAGCAGCGATAGGACAGAACGCGATGAGCAGTTCTTC.

This chain links TRBV10-3 with TRBJ1-1, with D hard to call. V lost 2 bases and J 5 bases, leaving 12 bases between the germline ends. The V gene's germline CDR1 is ENHRY and CDR2 SYGVKD. There are 14 residues in the CDR3. CDR3 sequence (DNA): TGTGCCATCAGTGAGACCTCTGACGGGACTGAAGCTTTCTTT. Translation gives CAISETSDGTEAFF.

The chain recombines TRBV5-1 with TRBJ1-1; 11 positions match TRBD1. The CDR3 totals 13 residues. Germline CDR1 SGHRS, CDR2 YFSETQ. J was trimmed by 7 bases and V by 4 bases; bases with no gene match: 3. CDR3 residues: CASSLGQGGEAFF. The CDR3 bases are TGCGCCAGCAGCCTGGGACAGGGGGGTGAAGCTTTCTTT.

V gene TRBV5-1 combines with J gene TRBJ2-2; perhaps TRBD2 as D (6 bases). V was trimmed by 4 bases and J by 4 bases, leaving 20 bases between them. Germline CDR1 reads SGHRS; CDR2 reads YFSETQ. The CDR3 runs to 17 residues. DNA of the CDR3: TGCGCCAGCAGCCCGGGGGTAGGGTACTACTTCACCGGGGAGCTGTTTTTT. It codes for CASSPGVGYYFTGELFF.

The chain couples TRBV6-1 to TRBJ2-7, with 9 bases fitting TRBD1. Trimming cost V 6 bases and J 2 bases; bases outside gene matches: 5. This CDR3 comprises 14 residues. The V gene's germline CDR1 is MNHNS and CDR2 SASEGT. CDR3 residues: CASSAGTGTYEQYF. CDR3 sequence (DNA): TGTGCCAGCAGCGCCGGGACAGGGACCTACGAGCAGTACTTC.

Only one count was recorded for this clone. V gene TRBV5-1 combines with J gene TRBJ2-2; perhaps TRBD1 as D (6 bases). CDR3 length equals 15 residues. Per the germline V gene, CDR1 is SGHRS and CDR2 is YFSETQ. Trimming stripped 9 bases from V and 6 bases from J, with 21 bases between. CDR3 in amino acids: CATHQGQLGAGELFF. The CDR3 DNA reads TGCGCCACACACCAAGGACAGTTAGGGGCCGGGGAGCTGTTTTTT.

This chain uses TRBV5-4 with TRBJ2-2, with no clear D. Germline lookup yields CDR1 SGHNT and CDR2 YYREEE (reference sequence). Between the trimmed V and J ends, which lost 1 base and 1 base, there was a span of 2 bases. CDR3 length: 13 residues. Here the CDR3 reads CASSLQNTGELFF. The CDR3 DNA reads as TGTGCCAGCAGCTTGCAGAACACCGGGGAGCTGTTTTTT.

The chain combines TRBV10-3 with TRBJ2-7; D is uncertain. Germline assignment: CDR1 ENHRY and CDR2 SYGVKD. V lost 6 bases and J lost 4, with 10 bases in between. This CDR3 region has 12 residues. Here the CDR3 DNA reads TGTGCCATCAGCGAAACAAGTTACGAGCAGTACTTC. It specifies CAISETSYEQYF.

J is TRBJ1-1 and V is TRBV6-5, with TRBD1 matching over 8 bases. The trim removed 5 bases at V and 8 bases at J, leaving 7 bases unmatched. CDR1 MNHEY and CDR2 SVGAGI come from the germline V gene. The CDR3 sequence is 13 residues long. The CDR3, as DNA: TGTGCCAGCAGTGGTTACAGGGGGACCGAAGCTTTCTTT. Translation gives CASSGYRGTEAFF.

This chain connects TRBV6-5 to TRBJ2-5; 7 nucleotides agree with TRBD2. The V gene end was trimmed by 8 bases and the J gene end by 0 bases; junction bases not matched to a gene: 9. Per germline, CDR1 MNHEY and CDR2 SVGAGI. The CDR3 sequence is 15 residues long. CDR3 protein: CASASRGTYQETQYF. CDR3 nucleotide sequence: TGTGCCAGCGCCTCGCGGGGGACGTACCAAGAGACCCAGTACTTC.

The chain combines TRBV4-2 with TRBJ2-7, with D possibly matching TRBD1 (5 bases). Germline V lookup: CDR1 LGHNA, CDR2 YNFKEQ. The CDR3 loop spans 16 amino acids. The V and J ends lost 0 bases and 7 bases respectively, with 19 bases between them. The CDR3 DNA sequence: TGTGCCAGCAGCCAAGAGGAGTACAGGACCTACGAGGAGCAGTACTTC. This translates into CASSQEEYRTYEEQYF.

This clone appeared a few times. V gene TRBV7-2 combines with J gene TRBJ1-5, with D possibly TRBD1 on 5 matching bases. V shed 6 bases and J shed 4 bases, with 10 bases lying between them. The CDR3 has 13 residues. The germline gives CDR1 SGHTA, CDR2 FQGNSA. CDR3 residues: CASREAGNQPQHF. The CDR3 coding sequence is TGTGCCAGCAGAGAGGCAGGGAATCAGCCCCAGCATTTT.

The chain is built from TRBV7-3 and TRBJ2-2; 9 bases fit TRBD2. CDR1 and CDR2 from the germline V gene are SGHTA and FQGTGA. The V gene end was trimmed by 1 base and the J gene end by 4 bases; junction bases not matched to a gene: 4. The CDR3 is made up of 16 amino acids. CDR3 residues: CASSLRGGGATGELFF. The CDR3 DNA is TGTGCCAGCAGCTTAAGAGGCGGGGGGGCCACCGGGGAGCTGTTTTTT.

J is TRBJ1-1 and V is TRBV12-5; D gene unclear. V was shortened by 6 bases and J by 0 bases, with 11 bases between the two germline ends. From germline, CDR1 is LGHNT and CDR2 FRNRAP. CDR3 size: 14 residues. The CDR3 loop reads CASGLISLNTEAFF. CDR3 nucleotide sequence: TGTGCTAGTGGCCTAATTAGCTTGAACACTGAAGCTTTCTTT.

This chain uses TRBV7-3 with TRBJ2-1, with D perhaps matching TRBD2 (6 bases). The CDR3 extends over 15 amino acids. Per the germline V gene, CDR1 is SGHTA and CDR2 is FQGTGA. The V end lost 1 base, the J end lost 8 bases, and 15 bases lay between the germline ends. In DNA, the CDR3 is TGTGCCAGCAGCTTAATGGGGGTCCCGGGGGATGAGCAGTTCTTC. Its protein product is CASSLMGVPGDEQFF.

This sequence joins TRBV5-4 and TRBJ2-2; the match to TRBD2 covers 8 bases. Germline CDR1 is SGHNT and CDR2 is YYREEE (reference sequence). J lost 2 bases, V lost 4 bases, and 4 bases had no gene match. The CDR3 spans 15 residues. The CDR3 protein is CASSRAGDNTGELFF. The CDR3 coding sequence is TGTGCCAGCAGCCGAGCGGGGGATAACACCGGGGAGCTGTTTTTT.

CDR3: CASSDNRGLYNEQFF. CDR3 bases: TGTGCCAGCAGTGATAACAGGGGGCTTTACAATGAGCAGTTCTTC. The chain is built from TRBV25-1 and TRBJ2-1; 9 bases agree with TRBD1. The CDR3 is made up of 15 amino acids. Trimming took 3 bases from V and 4 from J; bases not matched to a gene: 4. The germline V gene encodes CDR1 MGHDK and CDR2 SYGVNS.

The V call is TRBV12-5, the J call TRBJ1-2, with 10 positions matching TRBD1. The CDR3 consists of 15 residues. Germline V gene sequence: CDR1 LGHNT, CDR2 FRNRAP. V gave up 1 base and J gave up 8 bases; unmatched junction bases: 7. The DNA for the CDR3 is TGTGCTAGTGGTTTGGCTACCGGGACAGGGGACGGCTACACCTTC. Amino acid sequence: CASGLATGTGDGYTF.

This clone occurred once. The chain is built from TRBV6-5 and TRBJ2-7; 7 nucleotides match TRBD1. From germline, CDR1 is MNHEY and CDR2 SVGAGI. The junction had 6 bases not matched to a gene; V was cut back by 2 bases and J by 2 bases. The CDR3 totals 15 residues. This chain's CDR3 is CASSYAATGAYEQYF. CDR3 sequence (DNA): TGTGCCAGCAGTTACGCGGCAACAGGGGCCTACGAGCAGTACTTC.

CDR3 region: CASSLYSRNYGYTF. CDR3 nucleotides: TGTGCCAGCAGTTTGTACAGTCGAAACTATGGCTACACCTTC. The chain joins TRBV28 to TRBJ1-2; unclear D gene. Trimming removed 3 bases at V and 2 bases at J, with 10 bases between. The CDR3 sequence is 14 residues long. Germline lookup yields CDR1 MDHEN and CDR2 SYDVKM.

CDR3 amino acids: CASSVGPSGGDEQFF. CDR3 DNA sequence: TGTGCCAGCAGCGTAGGGCCTAGCGGGGGGGATGAGCAGTTCTTC. The rearrangement links TRBV9 to TRBJ2-1; 12 nucleotides match TRBD2. Germline V gene lookup returns CDR1 SGDLS and CDR2 YYNGEE. V dropped 0 bases and J dropped 8; count of bases not matched to a gene: 3. CDR3 length: 15 residues.

In its sample, this clone was seen once. The germline gene is not matched at one end of the junction; a read error may be the cause. The CDR3 DNA reads as TGTGCCAGCAGATTAGGTCCTAGCGGGGGGGCATCGTCCTACAATGAGCAGTTCTTC. It is translated as CASRLGPSGGASSYNEQFF. The chain uses TRBV7-2 and TRBJ2-1, with 12 nucleotides matching TRBD2. In germline, CDR1 is SGHTA, CDR2 FQGNSA. The CDR3 is made up of 19 amino acids. The full variable domain, with the rest looked up from reference TRBV7-2 and TRBJ2-1, is GAGVSQSPSNKVTEKGKDVELRCDPISGHTALYWYRQSLGQGLEFLIYFQGNSAPDKSGLPSDRFSAERTGGSVSTLTIQRTQQEDSAVYLCASRLGPSGGASSYNEQFFGPGTRLTVL.

The chain is built from TRBV28 and TRBJ1-5; D gene uncertain. With 1 base removed from V and 1 base from J, the gap between germline ends came to 8 bases. The CDR3 sequence is 15 residues long. Germline loops: CDR1 MDHEN, CDR2 SYDVKM. The DNA of the CDR3 is TGTGCCAGCAGTTTATCCCACGGGAGCAATCAGCCCCAGCATTTT. This translates into CASSLSHGSNQPQHF.